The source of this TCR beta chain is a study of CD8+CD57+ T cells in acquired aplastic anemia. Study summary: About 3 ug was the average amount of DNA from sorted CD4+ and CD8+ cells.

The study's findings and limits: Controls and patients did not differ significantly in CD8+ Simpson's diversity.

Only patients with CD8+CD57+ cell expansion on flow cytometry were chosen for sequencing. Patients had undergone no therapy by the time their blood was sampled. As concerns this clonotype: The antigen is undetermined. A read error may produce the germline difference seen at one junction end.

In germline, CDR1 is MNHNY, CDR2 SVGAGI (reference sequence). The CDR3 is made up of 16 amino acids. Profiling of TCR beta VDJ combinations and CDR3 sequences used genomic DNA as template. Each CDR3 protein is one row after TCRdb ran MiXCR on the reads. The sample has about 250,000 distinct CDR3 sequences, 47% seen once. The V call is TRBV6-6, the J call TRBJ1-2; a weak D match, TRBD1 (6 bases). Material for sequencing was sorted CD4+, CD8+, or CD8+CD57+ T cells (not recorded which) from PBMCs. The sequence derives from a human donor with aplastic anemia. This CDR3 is CAISGEDSPQISGNTF. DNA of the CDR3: TGTGCCATCAGTGGGGAGGACAGTCCCCAAATCTCTGGAAACACCTTC.